This TCR beta chain was retrieved from a study of blood T cell repertoires in COVID-19. The overall study: Researchers got acute and convalescent COVID-19 samples from the United States, Italy and Spain. T cells, B-cell-depleted T cells, or PBMCs supplied cDNA or gDNA.

Original analysis: By means of reference gene primer amplification, nucleated cell counts were estimated. The data were produced by immunoSEQ multiplex PCR, yet TCRdb's version contains in-frame clones alone and is incomplete. That table gives V, J and clone size, and the DNA gave D and trimming. The table lists over 150,000 clones, roughly 87% of them singletons, with just under 4% in the top ten. To note about this clone: At one boundary the junction diverges from the germline segment, which might be a read error.

The CDR3 runs to 11 residues. Germline V CDR1 and CDR2: MDHEN, SYDVKM. Specimen: peripheral blood. This sequence joins TRBV28 and TRBJ2-5, with 8 bases lining up with TRBD1. The TCR originated in a woman aged 60-75 years who had recovered from COVID-19. The CDR3 DNA follows: TGTGCCAGCAGTTACGGGGACAGGAGGAACTTC. Translated: CASSYGDRRNF. The whole variable domain, filled in from reference TRBV28 and TRBJ2-5, reads DVKVTQSSRYLVKRTGEKVFLECVQDMDHENMFWYRQDPGLGLRLIYFSYDVKMKEKGDIPEGYSVSREKKERFSLILESASTNQTSMYLCASSYGDRRNFGPGTRLLVL.